A single TCR beta chain is shown here with its context. Its antigen is unidentified. The data derive from a study of cytomegalovirus exposure and HLA in healthy donors. Study outcomes and limitations: Subsequent analysis revealed that first-cohort TCR clusters tended to co-occur in the 100 to 150 validation repertoires. Rare TCR sequences predominated, though certain public TCRs were found in many donors. There were around 160 TCR beta chains listed as cytomegalovirus-associated. Testing in vitro showed a few CMV-associated chains specific for CMV antigens.

V gave up 4 bases and J gave up 5 bases; unmatched junction bases: 3. Germline V gives CDR1 SGHTA, CDR2 FQGNSA. The CDR3 is 15 amino acids. This table comes from immunoSEQ multiplex PCR, and its TCRdb copy is limited to in-frame clones, with some not included. The table records 150,000 to 200,000 clones, about 88% of them present only once. The rearrangement joins TRBV7-2 to TRBJ2-2, with 11 nucleotides matching TRBD2. The receptor comes from a woman aged 18-29 years in good health and CMV-seronegative. The sequencing input was PBMCs. Here the CDR3 reads CASSSGLAETGELFF. The DNA for the CDR3 is TGTGCCAGCAGCTCGGGACTAGCGGAGACCGGGGAGCTGTTTTTT.